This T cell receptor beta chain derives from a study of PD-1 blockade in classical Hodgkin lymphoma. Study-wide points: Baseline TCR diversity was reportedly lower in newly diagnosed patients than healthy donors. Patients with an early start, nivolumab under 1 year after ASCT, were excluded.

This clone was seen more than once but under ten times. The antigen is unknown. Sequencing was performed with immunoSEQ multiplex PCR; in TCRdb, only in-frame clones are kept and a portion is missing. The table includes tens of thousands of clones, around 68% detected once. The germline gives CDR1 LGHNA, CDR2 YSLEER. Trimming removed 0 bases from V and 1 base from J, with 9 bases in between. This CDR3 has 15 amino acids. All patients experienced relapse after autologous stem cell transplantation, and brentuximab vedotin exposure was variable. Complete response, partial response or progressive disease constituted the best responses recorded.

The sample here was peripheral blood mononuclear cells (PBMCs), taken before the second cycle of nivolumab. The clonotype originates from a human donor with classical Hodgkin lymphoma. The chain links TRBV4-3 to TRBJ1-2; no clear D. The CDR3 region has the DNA TGCGCCAGCAGCCAAGATGGCCGGGTTAACTATGGCTACACCTTC. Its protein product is CASSQDGRVNYGYTF.